The clone carrying this TCR beta chain was seen only a few times. These data come from a study of shared clonotypes between healthy human individuals. Negatively enriched CD4+ T cells were divided by CD45RA into naive and memory. Data came from immunoSEQ multiplex PCR; TCRdb stores just in-frame clones and leaves some out. The repertoire has 730,000 or so clones, about three quarters of them found once; the top ten carry 1.8%. The germline V and J ends were trimmed by 3 bases and 2 bases, with 10 bases remaining between them. The CDR3 runs 14 residues. The V gene's germline CDR1 is SNHLY and CDR2 FYNNEI.

Material for sequencing was memory CD4+ T cells sorted from blood. The subset is: CD45RA-negative fraction. V and J are TRBV2 and TRBJ1-2, with D possibly TRBD1 on 6 matching bases. The TCR sequence derives from a woman aged 25-40 years in good health. The CDR3 loop is CASSEGGWNYGYTF. For the CDR3, the DNA is TGTGCCAGCAGTGAGGGGGGCTGGAACTATGGCTACACCTTC.